A selection of T cell receptor beta chains follows, all from one sample in a study of blood T cells in healthy people across ages. A single record per CDR3 protein comes from TCRdb applying MiXCR to the 5' RACE reads. Here the sample spans some 1.5 million distinct CDR3 sequences, 28% being singletons. The specimen sequenced was blood. These receptors came from a woman in her thirties in good health. CDR3s include the opening cysteine and the closing phenylalanine or tryptophan. D genes are given only for firm matches. The size field is filled for only some rows; it gives once, few, many or a size class.

V: TRBV12-3/TRBV12-4
size: few
D: NA
J: TRBJ1-6
CDR3: CASSLSDSSYNSPLHF

V: TRBV27
size: NA
D: NA
J: TRBJ1-2
CDR3: CASSLSRQLNYGYTF

V: TRBV7-9
size: few
D: NA
J: TRBJ2-3
CDR3: CASSPDISRDTQYF

V: TRBV12-3/TRBV12-4
size: NA
D: TRBD1
J: TRBJ2-3
CDR3: CASSLSTGTGSRADTQYF

V: TRBV7-9
size: many
D: NA
J: TRBJ2-7
CDR3: CASSPWAGGEQYF

V: TRBV18
size: NA
D: NA
J: TRBJ1-6
CDR3: CASSPLADSSYNSPLHF

V: TRBV3-1
size: NA
D: TRBD2
J: TRBJ2-1
CDR3: CASSQGLAAETQFF

V: TRBV19
size: few
D: TRBD1
J: TRBJ2-5
CDR3: CASSSGQGARETQYF

V: TRBV30
size: few
D: TRBD1
J: TRBJ2-7
CDR3: CAWSLGTGSYEQYF

V: TRBV7-9
size: once
D: TRBD2
J: TRBJ2-1
CDR3: CASVDGRVSYNEQFF

V: TRBV12-3/TRBV12-4
size: NA
D: NA
J: TRBJ2-3
CDR3: CACSLALATDTQYF

V: TRBV5-1
size: many
D: NA
J: TRBJ1-2
CDR3: CASSLAPGNYGYTF

V: TRBV24-1
size: few
D: NA
J: TRBJ2-6
CDR3: CATSDATSGANVLTF

V: TRBV5-1
size: once
D: NA
J: TRBJ2-1
CDR3: CASSFGVGGNRYNEQFF

V: TRBV3-1
size: few
D: NA
J: TRBJ2-7
CDR3: CASSQRVLSSYEQYF

V: TRBV7-9
size: NA
D: NA
J: TRBJ2-3
CDR3: CASSLVWDTTDTQYF

V: TRBV5-6
size: once
D: TRBD2
J: TRBJ2-1
CDR3: CASSELANRQFF

V: TRBV5-6
size: NA
D: NA
J: TRBJ2-1
CDR3: CASSLVLGGPGNEQFF

V: TRBV13
size: NA
D: TRBD2
J: TRBJ2-1
CDR3: CASSFWRERSGEQFF

V: TRBV18
size: NA
D: NA
J: TRBJ2-4
CDR3: CASSPDYNEQYF

V: TRBV6-5
size: many
D: NA
J: TRBJ2-7
CDR3: CASSAGLLGEQYF

V: TRBV20-1
size: once
D: NA
J: TRBJ2-7
CDR3: CSARPGLPLEQYF